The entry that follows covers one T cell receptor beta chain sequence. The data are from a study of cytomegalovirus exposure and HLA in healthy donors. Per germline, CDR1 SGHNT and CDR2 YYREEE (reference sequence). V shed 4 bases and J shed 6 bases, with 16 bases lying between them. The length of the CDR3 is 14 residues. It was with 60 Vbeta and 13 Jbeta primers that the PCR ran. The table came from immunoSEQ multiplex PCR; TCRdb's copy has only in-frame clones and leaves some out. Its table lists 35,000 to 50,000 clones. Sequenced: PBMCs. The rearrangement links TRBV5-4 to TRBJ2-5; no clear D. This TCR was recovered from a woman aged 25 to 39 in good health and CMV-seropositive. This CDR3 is CASSNPPVKQTQYF. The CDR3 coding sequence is TGTGCCAGCAGCAACCCCCCGGTCAAGCAGACCCAGTACTTC.